This T cell receptor beta chain was sequenced during a study of T cell changes during pregnancy in multiple sclerosis. Method: immunoSEQ multiplex PCR; TCRdb's copy keeps in-frame clones and lacks some. The sample shows about 40,000 clones, approximately 89% of them seen only once. Germline V lookup: CDR1 SGHKS, CDR2 YYEKEE (reference sequence). With V trimmed by 2 bases and J by 5 bases, 5 bases remained unmatched. This CDR3 is built from 15 residues. Specimen: peripheral blood, collected in the first trimester of pregnancy. The V and J genes are TRBV5-5 and TRBJ1-5, with 9 positions matching TRBD1. This TCR came from a female donor in good health, enrolled as a control in a pregnancy study. The CDR3 DNA reads as TGTGCCAGCAGCTTATGGGACAGGGATGATCAGCCCCAGCATTTT. It codes for CASSLWDRDDQPQHF.